This section outlines one T cell receptor beta chain sequence together with its context. The antigen is undetermined. Trimming took 4 bases from V and 7 from J, leaving 21 bases between them. The CDR3 length is 16 residues. The germline CDR1 and CDR2 sequences are LGHNA and YSLEER. This entry comes from a study of T cells after yellow fever vaccination. About the research overall: Those fractions that held only low numbers of cells were prepared using the SMART-Seq v4 Ultra Low Input RNA kit. General study points: Among primary-vaccination clones, most reappeared after the booster, at just under 98% for CD4 and more than 75% for CD8.

5'RACE template switching produced TCR cDNA carrying a universal primer site and UMIs. TCRdb itself ran the 5' RACE reads through MiXCR, one entry per CDR3 protein. This sample has about 220,000 distinct CDR3 sequences, with under 3.5% found just once. The sequencing used CD4+ T cells sorted from PBMCs, collected 10 days after the yellow fever booster vaccination. The source is a man aged 18 to 29 who received the YFV17D yellow fever vaccine. The chain combines TRBV4-3 with TRBJ2-3; TRBD2 might be the D (7 bases). The CDR3 bases are TGCGCCAGCAGCCCGAGAGGGGGGGGGCCTTCAAATACGCAGTATTTT. It encodes CASSPRGGGPSNTQYF.